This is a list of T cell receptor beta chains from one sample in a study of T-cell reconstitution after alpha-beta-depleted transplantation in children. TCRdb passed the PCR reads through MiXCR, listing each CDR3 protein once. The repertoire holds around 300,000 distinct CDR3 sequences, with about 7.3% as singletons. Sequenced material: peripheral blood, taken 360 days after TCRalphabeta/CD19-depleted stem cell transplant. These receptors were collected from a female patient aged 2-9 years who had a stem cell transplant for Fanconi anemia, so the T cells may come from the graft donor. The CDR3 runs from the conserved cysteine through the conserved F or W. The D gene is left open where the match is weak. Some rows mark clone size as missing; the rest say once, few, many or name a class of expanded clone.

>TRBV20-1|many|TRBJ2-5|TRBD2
CSARVLAGWETQYF
TGCAGTGCTAGAGTGCTAGCGGGATGGGAGACCCAGTACTTC
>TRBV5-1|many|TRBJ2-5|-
CASSLDLGWETQYF
TGCGCCAGCAGCTTGGATCTGGGGTGGGAGACCCAGTACTTC
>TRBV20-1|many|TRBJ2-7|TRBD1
CSARDSTGEVEQYF
TGCAGTGCTAGAGATTCGACAGGGGAGGTCGAGCAGTACTTC
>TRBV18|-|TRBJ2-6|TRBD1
CASSPTKTGTGANVLTF
TGTGCCAGCTCACCAACCAAGACAGGGACCGGGGCCAACGTCCTGACTTTC
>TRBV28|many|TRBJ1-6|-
CASSTGIYSPLHF
TGTGCCAGCAGTACAGGGATCTACTCACCCCTCCACTTT
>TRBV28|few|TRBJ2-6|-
CASSEGGGGANVLTF
TGTGCCAGCAGTGAGGGGGGCGGAGGGGCCAACGTCCTGACTTTC
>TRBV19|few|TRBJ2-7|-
CASGLLTFRSPYEQYF
TGTGCCAGTGGCCTCCTCACTTTCCGGAGCCCCTACGAGCAGTACTTC
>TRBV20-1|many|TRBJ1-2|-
CSARRAYYGYTF
TGCAGTGCGAGAAGAGCTTATTATGGCTACACCTTC
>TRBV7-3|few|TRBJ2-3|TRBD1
CASSLTRTGKGTDTQYF
TGTGCCAGCAGCTTAACGCGGACAGGGAAGGGCACAGATACGCAGTATTTT
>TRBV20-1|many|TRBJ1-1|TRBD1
CSAGGTGYQAEAFF
TGCAGTGCTGGAGGGACAGGGTATCAGGCTGAAGCTTTCTTT
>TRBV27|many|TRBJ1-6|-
CASSFGVVQGGSPLHF
TGTGCCAGCAGTTTCGGAGTCGTACAGGGAGGATCACCCCTCCACTTT
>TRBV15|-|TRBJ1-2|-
CATSRDQRRRLHTF
TGTGCCACCAGCAGAGATCAACGACGGCGACTTCACACCTTC
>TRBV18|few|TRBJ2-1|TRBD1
CASSSDRVPNEQFF
TGTGCCAGCTCATCAGACAGGGTTCCCAATGAGCAGTTCTTC
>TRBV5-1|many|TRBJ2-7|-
CASSPPGSFTYEQYF
TGCGCCAGCAGTCCCCCCGGCTCCTTTACCTACGAGCAGTACTTC
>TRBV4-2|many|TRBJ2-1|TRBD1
CASSQEGQGRYNEQFF
TGTGCCAGCAGCCAAGAGGGACAGGGGCGTTACAATGAGCAGTTCTTC
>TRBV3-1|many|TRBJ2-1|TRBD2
CASSQVSGRAEQFF
TGTGCCAGCAGCCAAGTTAGCGGGAGGGCTGAGCAGTTCTTC
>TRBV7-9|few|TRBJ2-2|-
CASSLATSEELFF
TGTGCCAGCAGCTTAGCGACGAGCGAAGAGCTGTTTTTT
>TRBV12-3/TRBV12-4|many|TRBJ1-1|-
CASSHTSTVTGTEAFF
TGTGCCAGCAGTCATACTTCGACCGTTACGGGGACTGAAGCTTTCTTT
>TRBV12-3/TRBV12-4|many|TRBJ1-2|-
CASSLMATNYGYTF
TGTGCCAGCAGTTTGATGGCTACTAACTATGGCTACACCTTC
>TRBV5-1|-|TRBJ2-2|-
CASSLFAGELFF
TGCGCCAGCAGCTTGTTTGCCGGGGAGCTGTTTTTT
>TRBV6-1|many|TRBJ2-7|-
CASSAYRGPSYEQYF
TGTGCCAGCAGTGCTTATAGGGGTCCCTCCTACGAGCAGTACTTC
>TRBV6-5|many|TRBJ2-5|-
CASSYHSGMETQYF
TGTGCCAGCAGTTACCACTCTGGGATGGAGACCCAGTACTTC
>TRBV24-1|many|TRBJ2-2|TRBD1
CATSDSGTGATGELFF
TGTGCCACCAGTGATTCCGGGACAGGGGCGACCGGGGAGCTGTTTTTT
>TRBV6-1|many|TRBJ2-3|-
CASSEVGASQYF
TGTGCCAGCAGTGAAGTGGGGGCCTCGCAGTATTTT
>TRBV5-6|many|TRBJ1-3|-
CASSYDGVSGNTIYF
TGTGCCAGCAGCTACGACGGAGTCTCTGGAAACACCATATATTTT
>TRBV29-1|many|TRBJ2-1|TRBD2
CSAEGLAGGESYNEQFF
TGCAGCGCCGAGGGACTAGCGGGGGGGGAATCCTACAATGAGCAGTTCTTC
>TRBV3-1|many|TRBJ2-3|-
CASSKLPSTDTQYF
TGTGCCAGCAGCAAGCTACCTAGCACAGATACGCAGTATTTT
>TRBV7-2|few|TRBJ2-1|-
CASSPRTALYNEQFF
TGTGCCAGCAGCCCAAGGACTGCCCTATACAATGAGCAGTTCTTC
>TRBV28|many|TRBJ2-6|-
CASISPTSRHSGANVLTF
TGTGCCAGCATCTCCCCGACTAGTCGCCACTCTGGGGCCAACGTCCTGACTTTC
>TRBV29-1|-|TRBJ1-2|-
CSVEDRQDYGYTF
TGCAGCGTTGAAGACAGACAGGACTATGGCTACACCTTC